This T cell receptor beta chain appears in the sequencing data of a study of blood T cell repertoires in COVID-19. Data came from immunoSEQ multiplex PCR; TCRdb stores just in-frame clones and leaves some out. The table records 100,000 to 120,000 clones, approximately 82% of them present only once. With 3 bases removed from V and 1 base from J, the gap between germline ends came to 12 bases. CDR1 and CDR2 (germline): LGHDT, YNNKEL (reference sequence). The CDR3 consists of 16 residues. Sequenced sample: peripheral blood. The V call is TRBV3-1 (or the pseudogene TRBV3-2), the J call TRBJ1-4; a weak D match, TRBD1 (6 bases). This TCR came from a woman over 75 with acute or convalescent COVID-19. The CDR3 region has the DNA TGTGCCAGCAGCCAGGCAGGGGTCTTAACTAATGAAAAACTGTTTTTT. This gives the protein CASSQAGVLTNEKLFF.